This T cell receptor beta chain was recovered during a study of tumor-infiltrating lymphocytes in localized non-small cell lung cancer (dated by TCRdb to the early 2020s). Broadly, across the study: Several histologies were represented in the cohort, which also included both smokers and never-smokers as well as patients whose samples were collected after neoadjuvant chemotherapy. Flow cytometry, multiplex immunofluorescence, RNA-seq, exome sequencing and proteomics were applied to the same patients as TCR sequencing, which was one of several integrated assays. Each patient contributed resected tumor tissue and uninvolved lung tissue from the same patient, described as non-adjacent to the tumor. In total, the ICON cohort consisted of approximately 140 surgical patients with localized non-small cell lung cancer who had their tumors resected. The paired tumor versus uninvolved lung comparison of immunoSEQ T-cell fraction included 55 patients.

For this chain, trimming is 0 bases at the V end and 9 bases at the J end, and the number of junction bases without a gene match is 9. Via the germline V gene, CDR1 is SGHRS and CDR2 YFSETQ. The CDR3 contains 15 residues, cysteine and phenylalanine counted. Solely the CDR3 DNA is kept, with 45 bases framed from the first base. About this clone itself: Its specific antigen is unknown. The record has no base qualities; no much larger clone is one base away.

Patient enrollment in ICON started in the first half of 2016, and the final patient was enrolled in 2018. In a subcohort of approximately 78 patients, fresh tumor and matched uninvolved tissue were collected for in-depth immune analyses, with TCR sequencing among those analyses. DNA for TCR sequencing was isolated from bulk tissue, and no cell sorting was done. The investigation overall reported the following: Higher T cell infiltration in tumors than in uninvolved lung tissue was supported by TCRbeta sequencing, consistent with immunofluorescence CD3 counts. Assay coverage differed among patients according to how much tissue was available, so only a subset of the cohort had TCR sequencing. Tumor T-cell fraction from TCR sequencing was not associated with recurrence-free survival (p = 0.61). Because different assays used different pieces of the same tissue, intratumor heterogeneity could not be separated from technical variation. The TCR-derived T-cell fraction showed no difference between the flow cytometry-defined immunotypes IM1 (good prognosis) and IM2 (poor prognosis).

The immunoSEQ assay used for TCR sequencing gave the T-cell fraction in both tumor and uninvolved lung tissue. On the study's bioinformatics: To analyze survival, patients were divided into a high T-cell fraction group (upper tertile) and a low T-cell fraction group (lower two tertiles), and the two groups were compared using a log-rank test. A signed-rank test was used to test differences in T-cell fraction between paired tumor and uninvolved lung samples. Imported from immuneACCESS, the table was reduced by TCRdb to in-frame sequences with V and J called. These copies leave out some clones; in studies compared against another copy, an unresolved V gene accounts for under half, and the cause of the remainder is not known. That table gives V, J and clone size, and the DNA gave D and trimming. The sample data list about 16,000 clones, and roughly three quarters of these were observed just once. The ten top clones hold 8.5% to 10% of the sample.

The chain employs TRBV5-1 and TRBJ2-4; TRBD1 aligns with 7 central bases. This TCR derives from a human donor with non-small cell lung cancer. Material for sequencing was lung tumor tissue. The sequenced DNA: TGCGCCAGCAGCTTGGTAGTAGGGGGCGCTGGCATTCAGTACTTC. This sequence encodes CASSLVVGGAGIQYF.